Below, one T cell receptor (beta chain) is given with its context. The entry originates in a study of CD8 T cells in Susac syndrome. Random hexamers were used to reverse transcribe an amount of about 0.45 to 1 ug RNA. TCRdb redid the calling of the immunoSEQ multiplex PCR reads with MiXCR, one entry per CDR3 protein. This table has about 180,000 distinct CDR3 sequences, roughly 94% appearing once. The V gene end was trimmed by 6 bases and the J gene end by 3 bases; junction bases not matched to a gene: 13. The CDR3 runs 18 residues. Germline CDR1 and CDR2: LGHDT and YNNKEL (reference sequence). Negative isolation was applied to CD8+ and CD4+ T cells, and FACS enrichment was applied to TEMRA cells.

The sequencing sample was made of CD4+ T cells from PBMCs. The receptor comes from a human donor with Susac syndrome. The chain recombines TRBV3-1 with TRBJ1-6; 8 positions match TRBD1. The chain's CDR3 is CASSRQGAGGRYNSPLHF. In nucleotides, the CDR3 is TGTGCCAGCAGTCGTCAGGGGGCCGGAGGTCGCTATAATTCACCCCTCCACTTT.